Here is one TCR beta chain with its context. The antigen it binds to is not known. No base qualities exist here, and no much larger clone lies one base off it. This specimen belongs to a study of identical twins' blood T cells (dated by TCRdb to the early 2010s). For context, the study as a whole: Around 50 million Illumina reads were obtained across around twelve libraries, of which six were alpha-chain libraries and six were beta-chain libraries. TCR alpha and beta chain repertoires of three pairs of monozygous twins were compared using next-generation sequencing to assess genetic influence on repertoire formation. Results and caveats for the whole study, not just this receptor: Validation by independent studies was stated to be required for the proposed role of the TCRalpha J segment in MHC recognition during thymic selection. V gene usage, even among non-selected out-of-frame TCRbeta clonotypes, was reported to be markedly more similar within twin pairs than between unrelated donors. Among the most abundant TCRbeta clonotypes, each donor shared more CDR3 sequences with her twin than with unrelated donors. Because the twins were reared together, environmental influences could not be ruled out as the explanation for twin similarity. The number of CDR3 clonotypes shared between two donors was mainly determined by the product of the cloneset sizes of the two donors, and no clear deviation from this trend was shown by twins.

The donors were six healthy women who made up three monozygous twin pairs. All three twin pairs had been reared together and were thought likely to have met the same infectious agents and vaccines. TCR cDNA libraries were prepared from RNA that had been isolated from peripheral blood mononuclear cells. Library creation used 5' RACE. TCRdb lists the instrument as Illumina Genome Analyzer IIx. To prepare the RNA-based TCR cDNA libraries, a previously described protocol was followed, with several modifications. To prevent cross-contamination, barcodes specific to each sample were added to both ends of every TCR cDNA library during cDNA synthesis and amplification. The paper's data handling went like this. Each individual had between about 85,000 and nearly 550,000 identified clonotypes, and each library contained roughly 2.2 to 3.6 million CDR3-containing reads. After reads with improper barcode index combinations were thrown out, a cloneset for each library was built using the MiTCR software. While assembling CDR3 clonotypes, MiTCR corrected PCR and sequencing errors and either filtered or rescued low-quality reads. Artificial out-of-frame clonotypes were removed by being mapped to in-frame sequences, with one indel in the CDR3 allowed. To measure how similar V and J gene usage was between donors, Jensen-Shannon divergence was divided by mean entropy. The public reads were run again by TCRdb, first through fastp at Q25 and then through MiXCR, and only productive beta chains were kept. Entries are consolidated by CDR3 protein sequence, retaining the most common genes and DNA. The V and J calls, along with clone size, are taken from TCRdb and not from the paper's own processing. Within this sample are fewer than 450,000 distinct CDR3 sequences, with roughly 31% of them counted one time only. The leading ten clones occupy around 5.6% of the sample.

Measured from the cysteine to the phenylalanine, the CDR3 is 16 residues long. Only the CDR3 part of the read is kept: 48 bases, read in frame from the first base. Reading the germline V gene gives CDR1 MNHEY and CDR2 SVGEGT. V and J lose 2 bases and 7 bases, and a span of 20 bases separates them. This sequence was found in a woman between 18 and 49 years old in good health. The sequence joins TRBV6-2 or TRBV6-3 to TRBJ1-2, and TRBD1 may be the D gene, going by 6 matching bases. Sequencing used PBMCs. The CDR3 loop reads CASSYQGGGREFGYTF. The bases are TGTGCCAGCAGTTACCAAGGCGGGGGCAGGGAATTTGGCTACACCTTC.